This is a list of T cell receptor beta chains from one sample in a study of early T cells in non-severe SARS-CoV-2 infection. TCRdb itself ran the 5' RACE reads through MiXCR, one entry per CDR3 protein. Of about 52,000 distinct CDR3 sequences in the sample, about 8.2% were seen once. The sample comprised whole blood. Receptor source: an adult who was a healthcare worker with PCR-confirmed SARS-CoV-2 infection or an uninfected control (not recorded which). Each CDR3 is given with its conserved first and last residue. The D gene is left open where the match is weak. Part of the rows lack a size; the others show once, few, many or a class for expanded clones.

j_call d_call v_call clone_size cdr3_nt cdr3_aa
TRBJ2-2 - TRBV4-1 - TGCGCCAGCAGCCAAGATCAGGGAGGTGCCGGGGAGCTGTTTTTT CASSQDQGGAGELFF
TRBJ1-1 - TRBV4-1 few TGCGCCAGCAGCCACCGCGACACCACTGAAGCTTTCTTT CASSHRDTTEAFF
TRBJ2-7 - TRBV28 - TGTGCCAGCAGTCCCGTGGTCTACGAGCAGTACTTC CASSPVVYEQYF
TRBJ2-3 - TRBV7-9 many TGTGCCAGCAGCTTTTTGACAGATACGCAGTATTTT CASSFLTDTQYF
TRBJ2-1 - TRBV7-9 few TGTGCCAGCAGCTCTTCGAGCGAGCAGTTCTTC CASSSSSEQFF
TRBJ1-6 - TRBV20-1 few TGCAGTGCTAGAGGGGAACGGCTAAATTCACCCCTCCACTTT CSARGERLNSPLHF
TRBJ2-7 - TRBV6-5 - TGTGCCAGCAGTTTAACGACGGACACCGAGCAGTACTTC CASSLTTDTEQYF
TRBJ2-6 - TRBV7-7 many TGTGCTAGCTCTCAATCCCCAGAGGCCAACGTCCTGACTTTC CASSQSPEANVLTF
TRBJ1-3 TRBD1 TRBV7-9 few TGTGCCAGCAGCCCCAGGGATCTCGACAGGGTTCCAAACACCATATATTTT CASSPRDLDRVPNTIYF
TRBJ2-3 TRBD2 TRBV29-1 - TGCAGCGTCTCTCTAGCGGGGGGGATCACAGATACGCAGTATTTT CSVSLAGGITDTQYF
TRBJ2-1 - TRBV7-2 many TGTGCCAGCAGCTTATCGACAAACAATGAGCAGTTCTTC CASSLSTNNEQFF
TRBJ1-5 - TRBV6-5 - TGTGCCAGCAGTGTACTAAGCAATCAGCCCCAGCATTTT CASSVLSNQPQHF
TRBJ2-4 TRBD1 TRBV18 once TGTGCCAGCTCAGGGGACAGGGCCAAAAACATTCAGTACTTC CASSGDRAKNIQYF
TRBJ1-1 - TRBV29-1 few TGCAGCGTGGCGGCCAGGCCTGGGGGTGAAGCTTTCTTT CSVAARPGGEAFF
TRBJ1-6 TRBD1 TRBV6-5 many TGTGCCAGCAGACGCGGGACAGGGGGCTCAAATTCACCCCTCCACTTT CASRRGTGGSNSPLHF
TRBJ1-2 - TRBV3-1 few TGTGCCAGCAGCCCGACCCTTGTGACTCAGTATGGCTACACCTTC CASSPTLVTQYGYTF
TRBJ2-4 TRBD2 TRBV20-1 few TGCAGTGCTCGAATTAGCGGGGGGCAAAACATTCAGTACTTC CSARISGGQNIQYF
TRBJ2-6 - TRBV5-6 few TGTGCCAGCAGCCCAGCTTTCTCTGGGGCCAACGTCCTGACTTTC CASSPAFSGANVLTF
TRBJ2-7 - TRBV7-9 - TGTGCCAGCAGCTTAGCCGGGACCCGCGAGCAGTACTTC CASSLAGTREQYF
TRBJ2-7 TRBD2 TRBV10-3 many TGTGCCATCAGTGAATCAGCGGGAGGGCCGTACGAGCAGTACTTC CAISESAGGPYEQYF
TRBJ2-1 - TRBV20-1 - TGCAGTGCTAGAAGGACGGGATCCTACAATGAGCAGTTCTTC CSARRTGSYNEQFF
TRBJ2-7 - TRBV10-3 few TGTGCCATCAGTGAGTCGAACACCCCTCGTTTAGAGCAGTACTTC CAISESNTPRLEQYF
TRBJ2-2 - TRBV14 few TGTGCCAGCAGCCGGGCAGGGGCCACCGGGGAGCTGTTTTTT CASSRAGATGELFF